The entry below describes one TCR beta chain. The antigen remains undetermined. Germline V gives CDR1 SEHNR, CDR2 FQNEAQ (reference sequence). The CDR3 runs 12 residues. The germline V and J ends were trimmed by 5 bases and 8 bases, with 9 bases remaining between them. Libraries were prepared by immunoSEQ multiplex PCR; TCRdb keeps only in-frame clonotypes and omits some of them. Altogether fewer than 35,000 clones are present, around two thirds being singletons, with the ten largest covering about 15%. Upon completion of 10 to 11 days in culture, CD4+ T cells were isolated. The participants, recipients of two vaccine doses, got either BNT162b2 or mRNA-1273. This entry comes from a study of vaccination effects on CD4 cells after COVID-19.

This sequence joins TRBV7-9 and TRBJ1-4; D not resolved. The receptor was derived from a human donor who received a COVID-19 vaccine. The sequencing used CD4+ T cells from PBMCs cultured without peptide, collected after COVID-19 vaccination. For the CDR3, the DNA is TGTGCCAGCAGCATAGGATTGGAAAAACTGTTTTTT. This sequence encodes CASSIGLEKLFF.